This TCR beta chain derives from a study of blood T cell repertoires in COVID-19 (dated by TCRdb to 2020 to 2021). For context, the study as a whole: Samples from collaborators originated in the United States, Italy and Spain and spanned both the acute and convalescent phases of COVID-19. The prospective study material was composed of cDNA or gDNA derived from T cells, B-cell-depleted T cells, or PBMCs. The dataset comprised deeply sampled blood TCRbeta repertoires from subjects exposed to, actively infected with, or recovered from COVID-19. A freely available public database, intended as a resource for researchers studying the immune response to SARS-CoV-2, is where the repertoires were released. Samples came from the ongoing ImmuneRACE study (first 160 participants) plus 1,254 subjects from 6 global collaborators. Nearly every sample came with metadata listing a de-identified subject ID, COVID-19 status, age in years and sex. Where HLA class I and class II types were available, the types were taken from metadata supplied by the sample provider, not from assay-based typing. On the study overall, not on this receptor specifically: Clinical and demographic metadata were provided uncurated, with the amount varying by source and participant.

From V the trimming removes 1 base and from J it removes 4 bases, while the gene matches leave 1 base of the junction unaccounted for. The germline V gene sets CDR1 to SGHRS and CDR2 to YFSETQ. The CDR3, cysteine through phenylalanine, is 14 amino acids long. The CDR3 DNA has 42 bases and is translated from base 1. A second Seattle source provided samples from volunteer blood donors who had recovered from COVID-19. Each collaborating institution followed its own protocols to collect whole blood in K2EDTA tubes. For TCRbeta analysis, collaborator samples were shipped as frozen whole blood, as isolated PBMCs, or as DNA extracted from either sample type. About this clone itself: Its antigen is currently not known. No much larger clone is present one base from it, and per-base qualities are unavailable. Within the sample, other DNA sequences also encode this same CDR3.

The immunoSEQ Assay, a bias-controlled multiplex PCR, was used to amplify TCRbeta CDR3 regions from genomic DNA. Processing in the source paper ran as follows. The number of nucleated cells in each sample was estimated from the amplification of reference gene primers within the assay. To quantify the absolute abundance of each unique TCRbeta CDR3 rearrangement, sequence reads were collapsed and filtered. For each sample, productive Simpson clonality was calculated as the square root of Simpson's diversity index over productive rearrangements. TCRdb mirrors the immuneACCESS table, restricted to in-frame sequences. Some clones are absent from its copies; in checked studies, under half trace to an unresolved V gene, and the reason for the others is unknown. V and J calls plus clone size are reproduced from that table; the DNA served to infer D and trimming. The sample table lists about 220,000 clones, 80% to 90% of them with a count of one. The ten biggest clones cover 4% to 6% of the sample.

This TCR came from a woman aged 60-70 years who had recovered from COVID-19. The sequencing input was peripheral blood. The V and J genes are TRBV5-1 and TRBJ2-7, with TRBD2 matching 11 junction bases. DNA sequence: TGCGCCAGCAGCTTGACTAGCGGGGGTTACGAGCAGTACTTC. The encoded protein is CASSLTSGGYEQYF.